The T cell receptor (beta chain) described here comes from a study of vaccination and CD4 T cells after COVID-19. Study outcomes and limitations: Post-infection sampling omitted early timepoints and covered relatively few convalescent patients.

Sequenced with the Oncomine TCR Beta short-read assay was DNA taken from cultured CD4+ T cells. Genomic DNA was isolated from cultured CD4+ T cells. A single record per CDR3 protein comes from TCRdb applying MiXCR to the PCR reads. The sample has roughly 9,400 distinct CDR3 sequences, less than 35% seen once. V gave up 4 bases and J gave up 6 bases, with 16 bases separating them. Germline CDR1 and CDR2: ENHRY and SYGVKD. The CDR3 loop spans 15 amino acids. This clonotype was recorded once. Its specificity is not known. Treatment specified: roughly 10-day PBMC culture with coronavirus spike peptide pools or control peptides (ViraFEST assay). It was before the COVID-19 pandemic (2011-2018) that the unexposed donor's CD4+ T cells were collected. Four cold-coronavirus spikes, along with SARS-CoV-2 S/N, were used to probe unexposed-donor CD4+ T cells, cells permitting.

The receptor comes from a human donor in good health. Source material: CD4+ T cells from blood, cultured in vitro. The rearrangement joins TRBV10-3 to TRBJ1-5; D remains unclear. CDR3 bases: TGTGCCATCAGTGGAATGGACGCGGTCGGTCAGCCCCAGCATTTT. Residues: CAISGMDAVGQPQHF.